This section outlines one T cell receptor beta chain sequence together with its context. Its target is not known. The data are from a study of shared clonotypes between healthy human individuals. In the naive CD8 group, cells lacked CD45RO and were positively selected for CCR7, so terminally differentiated effector memory CD45RA+ cells were left out. V shed 5 bases and J 3 bases; nucleotides not matched to a gene: 3. Germline values: CDR1 SGHVS, CDR2 FQNEAQ. The CDR3 is made up of 14 amino acids. General study points: Naive subsets usually exceeded memory subsets in estimated richness. Sequencing depth was predicted to influence how clonotypes are shared among donors.

Profiled with immunoSEQ multiplex PCR; TCRdb holds only in-frame clones, not every one. Here the sample spans around 2,000,000 clones, approximately 95% being singletons. The chain employs TRBV7-8 and TRBJ2-7; 11 positions match TRBD1. The sample was naive CD8+ T cells sorted from blood. The receptor comes from a man younger than 35 in good health. In DNA form, the CDR3 reads TGTGCCAGCAGCACGGACAGGGGGCTCTACGAGCAGTACTTC. Translation gives CASSTDRGLYEQYF. Complete variable domain (other parts from reference TRBV7-8 and TRBJ2-7): GAGVSQSPRYKVAKRGQDVALRCDPISGHVSLFWYQQALGQGPEFLTYFQNEAQLDKSGLPSDRFFAERPEGSVSTLKIQRTQQEDSAVYLCASSTDRGLYEQYFGPGTRLTVT.